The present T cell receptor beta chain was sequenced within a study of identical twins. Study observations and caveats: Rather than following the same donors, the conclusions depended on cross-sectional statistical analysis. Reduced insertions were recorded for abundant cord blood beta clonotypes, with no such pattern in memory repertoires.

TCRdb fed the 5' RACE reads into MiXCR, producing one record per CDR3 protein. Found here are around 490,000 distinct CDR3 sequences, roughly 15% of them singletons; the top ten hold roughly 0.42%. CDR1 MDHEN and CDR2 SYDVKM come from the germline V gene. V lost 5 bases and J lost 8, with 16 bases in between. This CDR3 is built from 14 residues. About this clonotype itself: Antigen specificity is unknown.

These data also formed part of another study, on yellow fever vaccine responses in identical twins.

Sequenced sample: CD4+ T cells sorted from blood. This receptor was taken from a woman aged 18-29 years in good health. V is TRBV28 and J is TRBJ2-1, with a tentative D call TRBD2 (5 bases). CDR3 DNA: TGTGCCAGCAGTCTCGCCCTAGCAAGGCATGAGCAGTTCTTC. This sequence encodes CASSLALARHEQFF.